The 8 T cell receptor beta chains listed next were all sequenced from one sample in a study of chronic HIV infection and antiretroviral therapy. TCRdb redid the calling of the 5' RACE reads with MiXCR, one entry per CDR3 protein. The sample yields more than 25,000 distinct CDR3 sequences, around 8.6% seen once. Sequencing was performed on peripheral blood. The origin of the receptors is an adult who had HIV and had not received antiretroviral therapy, or was an uninfected healthy control (not recorded which).

The chain uses TRBV29-1 and TRBJ1-3; D is ambiguous. Deletions cut 1 base from V and 4 bases from J, with 8 bases between. Per germline, CDR1 SQVTM and CDR2 ANQGSEA. CDR3 length: 13 residues. Here the CDR3 DNA reads TGCAGCGTTGAAGGGTCGGGCGGAAACACCATATATTTT. It codes for CSVEGSGGNTIYF.

This clonotype was seen many times. In nucleotides, the CDR3 is TGCAGCCCGGTGTCAGCCTTCTATGGCTACACCTTC. This sequence encodes CSPVSAFYGYTF. This chain uses TRBV29-1 with TRBJ1-2; D is unclear. With 8 bases removed from V and 4 bases from J, the gap between germline ends came to 14 bases. Germline CDR1 is SQVTM and CDR2 is ANQGSEA. This CDR3 is 12 amino acids long.

This clonotype was detected many times. This chain links TRBV27 with TRBJ2-1, with no clear D. V lost 4 bases and J lost 7, with 8 bases in between. This CDR3 spans 12 amino acids. Germline CDR1 reads MNHEY; CDR2 reads SMNVEV (reference sequence). The chain's CDR3 is CASSSLVNEQFF. The CDR3 DNA is TGTGCCAGCAGTTCCCTTGTAAATGAGCAGTTCTTC.

This clonotype has a count of ten or more. The chain links TRBV7-2 to TRBJ2-5, with TRBD2 matching over 7 bases. In germline, CDR1 is SGHTA, CDR2 FQGNSA. The J segment lost 2 bases and the V segment lost 2 bases, leaving 2 bases of the junction unmatched. The CDR3 has 14 residues. The CDR3 nucleotides are TGTGCCAGCAGCTTACTAGCGGAGCAAGAGACCCAGTACTTC. Encoded protein: CASSLLAEQETQYF. Full variable domain (missing parts from reference TRBV7-2 and TRBJ2-5): GAGVSQSPSNKVTEKGKDVELRCDPISGHTALYWYRQSLGQGLEFLIYFQGNSAPDKSGLPSDRFSAERTGGSVSTLTIQRTQQEDSAVYLCASSLLAEQETQYFGPGTRLLVL.

Many counts were recorded for this clonotype. This chain uses TRBV4-3 with TRBJ2-3; TRBD2 matches 10 bases. J was trimmed by 6 bases and V by 0 bases; bases with no gene match: 9. Looked up from germline, CDR1 is LGHNA and CDR2 is YSLEER. This CDR3 spans 17 amino acids. The CDR3 loop reads CASSQDPLAGAGDTQYF. CDR3 in DNA: TGCGCCAGCAGCCAAGATCCCCTAGCGGGGGCAGGGGATACGCAGTATTTT.

This clonotype is labeled medium-sized (0.01 to 0.1%). V gene TRBV5-1 combines with J gene TRBJ2-3; D might be TRBD1 (6 bases). The germline V and J ends were trimmed by 4 bases and 2 bases, with 17 bases remaining between them. Germline V lookup: CDR1 SGHRS, CDR2 YFSETQ. The CDR3 consists of 16 residues. This CDR3 reads CASSPEATGPTDTQYF. The CDR3 nucleotides read TGCGCCAGCAGCCCCGAGGCGACAGGACCCACAGATACGCAGTATTTT.

This clonotype has ten or more counts. J is TRBJ2-7 and V is TRBV10-1; 8 bases agree with TRBD2. Germline V gives CDR1 WNHNN, CDR2 SYGVQD (reference sequence). The CDR3 is 14 amino acids. The junction had 4 bases not matched to a gene; V was cut back by 3 bases and J by 3 bases. The CDR3, as DNA: TGCGCCAGCAGTGAAGAGCGGGGGCGCTACGAGCAGTACTTC. Translating it yields CASSEERGRYEQYF.

Remarks on this clonotype: A much larger clone lies one base from this, so it may be a read error. This chain links TRBV7-2 with TRBJ1-2, with unresolved D. The CDR3 runs 15 residues. The V gene's germline CDR1 is SGHTA and CDR2 FQGNSA. The CDR3, as DNA: TGTGCCAGCAACCCGACTCCGACGGTTAACCATGGCTACACCTTC. Translating it yields CASNPTPTVNHGYTF. The entire variable domain, with the rest obtained from reference TRBV7-2 and TRBJ1-2, is as follows: GAGVSQSPSNKVTEKGKDVELRCDPISGHTALYWYRQSLGQGLEFLIYFQGNSAPDKSGLPSDRFSAERTGGSVSTLTIQRTQQEDSAVYLCASNPTPTVNHGYTFGSGTRLTVV.